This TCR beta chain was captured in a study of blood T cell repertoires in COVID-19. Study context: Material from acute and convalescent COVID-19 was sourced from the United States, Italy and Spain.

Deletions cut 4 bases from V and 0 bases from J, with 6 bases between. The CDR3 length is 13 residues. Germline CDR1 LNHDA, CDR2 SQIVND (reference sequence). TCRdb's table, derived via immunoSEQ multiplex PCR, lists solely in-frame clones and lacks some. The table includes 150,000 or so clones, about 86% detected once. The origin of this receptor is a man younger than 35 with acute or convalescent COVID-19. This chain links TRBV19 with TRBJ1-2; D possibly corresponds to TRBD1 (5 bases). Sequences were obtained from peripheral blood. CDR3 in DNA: TGTGCCAGTAGTACGACAGCTAACTATGGCTACACCTTC. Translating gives CASSTTANYGYTF.